The 29 T cell receptor beta chains reported below all come from one sample, sequenced in a study of PD-1 blockade in mismatch repair-deficient tumors. The data were produced by immunoSEQ multiplex PCR, yet TCRdb's version contains in-frame clones alone and is incomplete. There are 100,000 to 150,000 clones in the sample; 86% occur only once, and approximately 12% lies in the top ten. Specimen: peripheral blood, collected 44 weeks after starting pembrolizumab. The receptors here all came from an adult with mismatch repair-deficient cancer.

This chain connects TRBV28 to TRBJ2-7; TRBD2 agrees at 7 bases. The CDR3 spans 12 residues. Germline lookup yields CDR1 MDHEN and CDR2 SYDVKM. The ends lost 2 bases at V and 9 bases at J; junction bases unmatched: 4. CDR3 loop: CASSLGRVGQYF. CDR3 coding DNA: TGTGCCAGCAGTTTAGGGAGGGTTGGGCAGTACTTC.

The V and J genes are TRBV28 and TRBJ2-1, with D tentatively TRBD2 (6 bases). The ends were cut back, 5 bases at V and 5 bases at J, with 13 bases in the middle. Germline CDR1 MDHEN, CDR2 SYDVKM. The CDR3 runs 14 residues. This CDR3 is CASSLEGLDNEQFF. In nucleotides, the CDR3 is TGTGCCAGCAGTCTGGAGGGACTGGACAATGAGCAGTTCTTC. Filled out from reference TRBV28 and TRBJ2-1, the complete variable domain reads DVKVTQSSRYLVKRTGEKVFLECVQDMDHENMFWYRQDPGLGLRLIYFSYDVKMKEKGDIPEGYSVSREKKERFSLILESASTNQTSMYLCASSLEGLDNEQFFGPGTRLTVL.

The genes are TRBV13 and TRBJ1-2; the D is unclear. The CDR3 contains 16 residues. Germline V gene lookup returns CDR1 PRHDT and CDR2 FYEKMQ (reference sequence). V shed 5 bases and J shed 1 base, with 17 bases lying between them. CDR3 DNA: TGTGCCAGCAGCCTACGCCACCTGATAGATAACTATGGCTACACCTTC. Translated, it gives CASSLRHLIDNYGYTF.

The CDR3 bases are TGCGCCAGCAGTGGGCAGCCGGACCAAGAGACCCAGTACTTC. Residues: CASSGQPDQETQYF. This chain connects TRBV5-1 to TRBJ2-5; D gene unclear. The CDR3 runs 14 residues. CDR1 and CDR2 from the germline V gene are SGHRS and YFSETQ. V shed 5 bases and J shed 0 bases, with 11 bases lying between them.

The chain recombines TRBV7-2 with TRBJ2-4, with TRBD2 as a possible D gene (5 bases). The V end was cut by 5 bases, the J end by 10 bases, with 9 bases between. In germline, CDR1 is SGHTA, CDR2 FQGNSA. The CDR3 covers 11 residues. In DNA, the CDR3 is TGTGCCAGCAGCGTGGGAGATATTCAGTACTTC. The encoded protein is CASSVGDIQYF.

The rearrangement links TRBV5-1 to TRBJ2-1; 9 bases are a match to TRBD2. V was clipped by 5 bases and J by 7 bases; unmatched bases: 10. The length of the CDR3 is 15 residues. Per germline, CDR1 SGHRS and CDR2 YFSETQ. The CDR3 sequence is CASRAAGLALNEQFF. As DNA, the CDR3 is TGCGCCAGCAGGGCGGCGGGACTAGCATTGAATGAGCAGTTCTTC.

V gene TRBV27 combines with J gene TRBJ1-5; possible D gene TRBD1, 6 bases. Germline V CDR1 and CDR2: MNHEY, SMNVEV (reference sequence). Trimming took off 5 bases at V and 1 base at J, with 9 bases between the two ends. This CDR3 is built from 14 residues. For the CDR3, the DNA is TGTGCCAGCAGTCCGGACAGAAGCAATCAGCCCCAGCATTTT. This translates into CASSPDRSNQPQHF.

The CDR3 DNA sequence: TGTGCCAGCAGTGAAGTCCAGGGGAGGTACGAGCAGTACTTC. It is translated as CASSEVQGRYEQYF. This sequence joins TRBV6-1 and TRBJ2-7; D may correspond to TRBD1 or TRBD2 (6 bases each). CDR3 length: 14 residues. V lost 1 base to trimming and J lost 4 bases, with 11 bases between them. CDR1 and CDR2 (germline): MNHNS, SASEGT.

This clone is a singleton in its sample. The chain is built from TRBV28 and TRBJ2-7, with a possible D match to TRBD2 (6 bases). Germline CDR1 reads MDHEN; CDR2 reads SYDVKM. V lost 5 bases and J lost 0, with 14 bases in between. There are 15 residues in the CDR3. The CDR3 nucleotides read TGTGCCAGCAGTCCGTGGGACTTGAGCTCCTACGAGCAGTACTTC. Amino acid sequence: CASSPWDLSSYEQYF.

The rearrangement uses TRBV6-5 and TRBJ1-1; a weak D match, TRBD1 (5 bases). CDR1 is MNHEY and CDR2 is SVGAGI in the germline V gene. Trimming took off 7 bases at V and 4 bases at J, with 13 bases between the two ends. The CDR3 spans 13 residues. In DNA, the CDR3 is TGTGCCAGCAATGGGGGATTGGCCACTGAAGCTTTCTTT. This encodes CASNGGLATEAFF.

This chain connects TRBV18 to TRBJ2-7, with 12 bases that match TRBD2. V lost 0 bases to trimming and J lost 0 bases; unmatched junction nucleotides: 9. CDR3 length equals 19 residues. The germline CDR1 and CDR2 sequences are KGHSH and LQKENI. The CDR3 region has the DNA TGTGCCAGCTCACCACCGAACCTAGCGGGAGGGCCGAGCTCCTACGAGCAGTACTTC. Translation gives CASSPPNLAGGPSSYEQYF.

The genes are TRBV11-2 and TRBJ2-5; D uncertain. This CDR3 has 14 amino acids. Between the trimmed V and J ends, which lost 1 base and 1 base, there was a span of 7 bases. Germline V gene data show CDR1 as SGHAT and CDR2 as FQNNGV. CDR3 region: CASSLGYSQETQYF. CDR3 in DNA: TGTGCCAGCAGCTTAGGGTACAGCCAAGAGACCCAGTACTTC.

This sequence joins TRBV27 and TRBJ2-2, with D perhaps matching TRBD2 (7 bases). The length of the CDR3 is 15 residues. V shed 2 bases and J shed 5 bases, with 12 bases lying between them. The germline gives CDR1 MNHEY, CDR2 SMNVEV (reference sequence). The CDR3 sequence is CASSLLGRGTGELFF. The CDR3 DNA follows: TGTGCCAGCAGTTTACTAGGGAGGGGGACCGGGGAGCTGTTTTTT.

The DNA of the CDR3 is TGCGCCAGCAGCCAAGGGCCCCGGACTAGCCGAACCTACGAGCAGTACTTC. Residues: CASSQGPRTSRTYEQYF. The rearrangement joins TRBV4-1 to TRBJ2-7; 8 positions match TRBD2. This CDR3 has 17 residues. V was clipped by 1 base and J by 2 bases; unmatched bases: 10. Germline V lookup: CDR1 MGHRA, CDR2 YSYEKL.

The chain uses TRBV9 and TRBJ1-4; weak D call: TRBD1 (5 bases). CDR3 length: 13 amino acids. With 2 bases removed from V and 8 bases from J, the gap between germline ends came to 10 bases. The germline V gene encodes CDR1 SGDLS and CDR2 YYNGEE. The CDR3 here is CASSVRDYEKLFF. As DNA, the CDR3 is TGTGCCAGCAGCGTCAGGGATTACGAAAAACTGTTTTTT.

This rearrangement joins TRBV4-1 to TRBJ1-3; 10 nucleotides align to TRBD1. The CDR3 is 15 residues long. CDR1 and CDR2 (germline): MGHRA, YSYEKL. V dropped 1 base and J dropped 3; count of bases not matched to a gene: 0. CDR3 loop: CASSQGDRGGNTIYF. CDR3 nucleotide sequence: TGCGCCAGCAGCCAAGGGGACAGGGGTGGAAACACCATATATTTT.

This rearrangement joins TRBV4-3 to TRBJ2-6; D remains unclear. The germline V gene has CDR1 LGHNA and CDR2 YSLEER. This CDR3 spans 17 amino acids. Trimming shortened V by 0 bases and J by 4 bases, and 13 bases separated the two germline ends. The CDR3 nucleotides read TGCGCCAGCAGCCAAGAATTAGAAGCAACCGGGGCCAACGTCCTGACTTTC. Amino acid sequence: CASSQELEATGANVLTF.

This clone has a single count. V is TRBV29-1 and J is TRBJ2-7; 10 bases map to TRBD2. The V gene end was trimmed by 4 bases and the J gene end by 5 bases; junction bases not matched to a gene: 11. Per germline, CDR1 SQVTM and CDR2 ANQGSEA. The CDR3 runs 15 residues. CDR3 DNA: TGCAGCGTTGCAGCTGCGAGCGGGAGGGCCAACGAGCAGTACTTC. Amino acids: CSVAAASGRANEQYF.

The CDR3 loop reads CAISEGTSLARGETQYF. Here the CDR3 DNA reads TGTGCCATCAGTGAAGGGACAAGTCTAGCGAGAGGAGAGACCCAGTACTTC. This chain joins TRBV10-3 and TRBJ2-5; D is possibly TRBD1 or TRBD2 (6 bases each). This CDR3 is built from 17 residues. The V end was cut by 3 bases, the J end by 4 bases, with 21 bases between. CDR1 and CDR2 from the germline V gene are ENHRY and SYGVKD.

J is TRBJ2-7 and V is TRBV6-5; D is ambiguous. This CDR3 region has 13 residues. Trimming pared 2 bases from V and 3 bases from J, leaving 8 bases between. Germline V gives CDR1 MNHEY, CDR2 SVGAGI. Here the CDR3 DNA reads TGTGCCAGCAGTTACGAACCGCACTACGAGCAGTACTTC. Protein: CASSYEPHYEQYF.

This clone was picked up a small number of times. V and J are TRBV6-4 and TRBJ2-6; 8 positions agree with TRBD2. V was clipped by 3 bases and J by 0 bases; unmatched bases: 1. Germline V gene lookup returns CDR1 MRHNA and CDR2 SNTAGT. The CDR3 has 16 amino acids. CDR3 in DNA: TGTGCCAGCAGTGAAGCGGGAGTCTCTGGGGCCAACGTCCTGACTTTC. This gives the protein CASSEAGVSGANVLTF.

This chain uses TRBV6-1 with TRBJ1-2; no clear D. CDR3 size: 13 residues. Germline CDR1 is MNHNS and CDR2 is SASEGT. Trimming shortened V by 4 bases and J by 4 bases, and 10 bases separated the two germline ends. The CDR3 spells CASSVSDFYGYTF. In DNA form, the CDR3 reads TGTGCCAGCAGTGTCTCCGACTTCTATGGCTACACCTTC.

V gene TRBV5-4 combines with J gene TRBJ2-2; D is perhaps TRBD2 (7 bases). The CDR3 has 16 amino acids. The V gene lost 4 bases and the J gene lost 6 bases, with 19 bases spanning the gap. In germline, CDR1 is SGHNT, CDR2 YYREEE (reference sequence). CDR3 region: CASSPGTGGWAGELFF. CDR3 DNA sequence: TGTGCCAGCAGCCCTGGAACGGGGGGCTGGGCCGGGGAGCTGTTTTTT.

CDR3 sequence (DNA): TGTGCCAGCAGTGGCGGGCGGGCGATCACTGAAGCTTTCTTT. Translated: CASSGGRAITEAFF. The chain has TRBV28 and TRBJ1-1; D not certain. Germline values: CDR1 MDHEN, CDR2 SYDVKM. The CDR3 spans 14 residues. Trimming removed 5 bases at V and 4 bases at J, with 14 bases between.

This clone was counted between two and nine times. The chain couples TRBV11-2 to TRBJ2-7, with D perhaps matching TRBD2 (5 bases). The CDR3 consists of 14 residues. The V gene lost 4 bases and the J gene lost 3 bases, with 13 bases spanning the gap. The germline gives CDR1 SGHAT, CDR2 FQNNGV. The CDR3 coding sequence is TGTGCCAGCAGCTCCGGACTGGCCAGCTACGAGCAGTACTTC. Translating gives CASSSGLASYEQYF.

The chain combines TRBV19 with TRBJ1-5; D is possibly TRBD1 (6 bases). V was pared by 4 bases and J by 0 bases, with 10 bases between. The germline CDR1 and CDR2 sequences are LNHDA and SQIVND (reference sequence). The CDR3 is 15 residues long. CDR3 sequence (DNA): TGTGCCAGTAGTAGACAGGACTATAGCAATCAGCCCCAGCATTTT. Its translation: CASSRQDYSNQPQHF.

The chain links TRBV14 to TRBJ2-1, with 7 bases lining up with TRBD1. Trimming took 0 bases from V and 5 from J; bases not matched to a gene: 25. In germline, CDR1 is SGHDN, CDR2 FVKESK. CDR3 length equals 22 residues. CDR3 amino acids: CASSQDRVGGNTAVLWHNEQFF. The CDR3 coding sequence is TGTGCCAGCAGCCAAGATCGGGTAGGGGGCAACACGGCGGTCTTATGGCACAATGAGCAGTTCTTC.

This clone showed up just a few times. V usage is TRBV11-2 and J usage is TRBJ1-2; TRBD1 matches at 8 bases. The CDR3 is made up of 15 amino acids. Germline assignment: CDR1 SGHAT and CDR2 FQNNGV. V shed 6 bases and J 4 bases; nucleotides not matched to a gene: 10. CDR3 nucleotide sequence: TGTGCCAGCAGACGTGACAGGGGTAGGATCTATGGCTACACCTTC. The encoded protein is CASRRDRGRIYGYTF.

The chain recombines TRBV10-1 with TRBJ2-1; either TRBD1 or TRBD2 may fit D (5 bases each). CDR1 WNHNN and CDR2 SYGVQD come from the germline V gene (reference sequence). Trimming stripped 2 bases from V and 0 bases from J, with 14 bases between. CDR3 length: 17 residues. For the CDR3, the DNA is TGCGCCAGCAGTGAGGGGGACCTGAGTACCTCCTACAATGAGCAGTTCTTC. This gives the protein CASSEGDLSTSYNEQFF.